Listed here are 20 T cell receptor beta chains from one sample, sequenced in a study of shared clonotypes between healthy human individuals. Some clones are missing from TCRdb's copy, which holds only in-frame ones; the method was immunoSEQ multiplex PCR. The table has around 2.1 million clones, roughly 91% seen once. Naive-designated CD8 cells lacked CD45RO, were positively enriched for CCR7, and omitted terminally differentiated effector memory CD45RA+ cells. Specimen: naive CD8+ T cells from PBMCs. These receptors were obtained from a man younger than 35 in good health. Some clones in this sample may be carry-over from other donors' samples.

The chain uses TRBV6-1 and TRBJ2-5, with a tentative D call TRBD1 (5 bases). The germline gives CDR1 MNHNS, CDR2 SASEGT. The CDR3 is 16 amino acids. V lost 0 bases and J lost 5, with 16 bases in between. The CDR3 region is CASSEALPGLGETQYF. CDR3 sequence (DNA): TGTGCCAGCAGTGAAGCACTACCAGGGTTAGGGGAGACCCAGTACTTC.

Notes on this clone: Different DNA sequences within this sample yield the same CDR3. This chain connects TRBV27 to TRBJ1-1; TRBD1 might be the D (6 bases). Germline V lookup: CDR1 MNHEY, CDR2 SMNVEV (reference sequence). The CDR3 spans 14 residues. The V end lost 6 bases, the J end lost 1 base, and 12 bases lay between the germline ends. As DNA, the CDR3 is TGTGCCAGCAGCAGAACAGGGTCGAACACTGAAGCTTTCTTT. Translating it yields CASSRTGSNTEAFF.

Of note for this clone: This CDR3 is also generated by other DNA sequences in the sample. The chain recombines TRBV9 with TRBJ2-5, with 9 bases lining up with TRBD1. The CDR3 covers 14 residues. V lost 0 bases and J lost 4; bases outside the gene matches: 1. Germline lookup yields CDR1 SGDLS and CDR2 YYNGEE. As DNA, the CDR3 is TGTGCCAGCAGCGTAGGGGACAGGGTAGAGACCCAGTACTTC. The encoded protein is CASSVGDRVETQYF.

CDR3 coding DNA: TGTGCCAGCAGCGGGAAAGAACTCGTCGATGAAAAACTGTTTTTT. Amino acids: CASSGKELVDEKLFF. The chain recombines TRBV9 with TRBJ1-4; D uncertain. The CDR3 totals 15 residues. In germline, CDR1 is SGDLS, CDR2 YYNGEE. V shed 3 bases and J shed 6 bases, with 15 bases lying between them. The variable domain in full, with the rest retrieved from reference TRBV9 and TRBJ1-4, is DSGVTQTPKHLITATGQRVTLRCSPRSGDLSVYWYQQSLDQGLQFLIQYYNGEERAKGNILERFSAQQFPDLHSELNLSSLELGDSALYFCASSGKELVDEKLFFGSGTQLSVL.

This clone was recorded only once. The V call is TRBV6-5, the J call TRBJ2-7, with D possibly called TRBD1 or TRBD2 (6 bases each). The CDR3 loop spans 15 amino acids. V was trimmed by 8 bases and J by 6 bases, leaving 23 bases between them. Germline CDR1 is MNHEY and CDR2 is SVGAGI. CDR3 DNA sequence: TGTGCCAGCGGGGGGTTGAGTCTCAGGGGACTCGAGCAGTACTTC. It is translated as CASGGLSLRGLEQYF.

In nucleotides, the CDR3 is TGTGCCAGCAGCTCTGGGGGCCGTCCCTACGAGCAGTACTTC. Translating it yields CASSSGGRPYEQYF. The genes are TRBV7-9 and TRBJ2-7, with D perhaps matching TRBD1 (6 bases). V lost 4 bases to trimming and J lost 2 bases, with 12 bases between them. Germline-derived CDR1 and CDR2 are SEHNR and FQNEAQ (reference sequence). This CDR3 contains 14 residues.

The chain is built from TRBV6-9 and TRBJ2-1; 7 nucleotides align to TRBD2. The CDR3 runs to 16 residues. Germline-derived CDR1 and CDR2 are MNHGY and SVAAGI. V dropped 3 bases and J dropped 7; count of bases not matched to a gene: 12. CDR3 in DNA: TGTGCCAGCAGTTACCCGACCGGCGGGAGAGGGAATGAGCAGTTCTTC. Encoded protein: CASSYPTGGRGNEQFF.

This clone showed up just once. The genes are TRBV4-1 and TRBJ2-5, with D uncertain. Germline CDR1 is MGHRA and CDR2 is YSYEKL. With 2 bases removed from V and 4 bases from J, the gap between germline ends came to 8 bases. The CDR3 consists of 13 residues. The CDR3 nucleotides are TGCGCCAGCAGCCAACTGGTTTTAGAGACCCAGTACTTC. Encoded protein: CASSQLVLETQYF.

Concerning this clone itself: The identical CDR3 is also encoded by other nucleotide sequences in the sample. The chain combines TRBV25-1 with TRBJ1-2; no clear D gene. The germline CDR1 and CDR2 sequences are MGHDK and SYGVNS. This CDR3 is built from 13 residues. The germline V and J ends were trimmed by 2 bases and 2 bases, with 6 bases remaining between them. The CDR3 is CASSESRNYGYTF. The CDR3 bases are TGTGCCAGCAGTGAAAGCAGAAACTATGGCTACACCTTC.

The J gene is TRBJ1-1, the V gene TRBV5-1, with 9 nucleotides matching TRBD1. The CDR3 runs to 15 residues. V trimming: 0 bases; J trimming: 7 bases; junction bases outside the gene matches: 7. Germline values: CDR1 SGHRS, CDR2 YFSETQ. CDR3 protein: CASSLGWGQGGEAFF. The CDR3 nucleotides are TGCGCCAGCAGCTTGGGGTGGGGACAGGGAGGTGAAGCTTTCTTT.

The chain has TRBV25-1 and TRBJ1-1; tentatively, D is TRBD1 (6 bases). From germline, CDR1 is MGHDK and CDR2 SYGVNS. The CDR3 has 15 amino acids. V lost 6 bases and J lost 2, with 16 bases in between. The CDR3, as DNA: TGTGCCAGCAGCACAGGGTATCCGGTAAACACTGAAGCTTTCTTT. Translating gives CASSTGYPVNTEAFF.

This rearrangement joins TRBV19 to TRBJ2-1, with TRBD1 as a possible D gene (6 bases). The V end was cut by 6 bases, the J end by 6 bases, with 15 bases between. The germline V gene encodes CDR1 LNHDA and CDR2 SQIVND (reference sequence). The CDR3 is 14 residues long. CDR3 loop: CASRRQVGGNEQFF. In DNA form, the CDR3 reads TGTGCCAGTAGGAGACAGGTTGGGGGCAATGAGCAGTTCTTC. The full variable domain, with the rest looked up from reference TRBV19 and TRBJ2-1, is DGGITQSPKYLFRKEGQNVTLSCEQNLNHDAMYWYRQDPGQGLRLIYYSQIVNDFQKGDIAEGYSVSREKKESFPLTVTSAQKNPTAFYLCASRRQVGGNEQFFGPGTRLTVL.

The CDR3 here is CASSAGLAGGSSEQYF. CDR3 bases: TGTGCCAGCAGTGCGGGGCTAGCGGGAGGGAGCAGCGAGCAGTACTTC. V and J are TRBV2 and TRBJ2-7; 12 nucleotides align to TRBD2. The CDR3 covers 16 residues. V lost 4 bases and J lost 6; bases outside the gene matches: 10. Germline V gene sequence: CDR1 SNHLY, CDR2 FYNNEI. The variable domain in full, with the rest retrieved from reference TRBV2 and TRBJ2-7, is EPEVTQTPSHQVTQMGQEVILRCVPISNHLYFYWYRQILGQKVEFLVSFYNNEISEKSEIFDDQFSVERPDGSNFTLKIRSTKLEDSAMYFCASSAGLAGGSSEQYFGPGTRLTVT.

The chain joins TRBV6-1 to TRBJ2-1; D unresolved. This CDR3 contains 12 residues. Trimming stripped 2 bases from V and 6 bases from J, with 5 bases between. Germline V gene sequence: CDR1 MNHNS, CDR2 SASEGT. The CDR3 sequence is CASSERSNEQFF. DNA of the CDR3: TGTGCCAGCAGTGAACGGTCCAATGAGCAGTTCTTC.

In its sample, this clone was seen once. CDR3 nucleotide sequence: TGCGCCAGCAGCCAAGAACGTAGAGGGGTAACCGGGGAGCTGTTTTTT. As protein: CASSQERRGVTGELFF. This chain uses TRBV4-3 with TRBJ2-2; D tentatively fits TRBD1 or TRBD2 (5 bases each). V was trimmed by 0 bases and J by 5 bases, leaving 13 bases between them. This CDR3 comprises 16 residues. Per the germline V gene, CDR1 is LGHNA and CDR2 is YSLEER.

The CDR3, as DNA: TGCGCCAGCAGCCAAGGGTGGGGGGGAGAAAATACGCAGTATTTT. Translation: CASSQGWGGENTQYF. The genes are TRBV4-1 and TRBJ2-3; 7 nucleotides line up with TRBD2. In germline, CDR1 is MGHRA, CDR2 YSYEKL. With 1 base clipped from V and 7 bases from J, the junction kept 8 bases outside the gene matches. This CDR3 is built from 15 residues.

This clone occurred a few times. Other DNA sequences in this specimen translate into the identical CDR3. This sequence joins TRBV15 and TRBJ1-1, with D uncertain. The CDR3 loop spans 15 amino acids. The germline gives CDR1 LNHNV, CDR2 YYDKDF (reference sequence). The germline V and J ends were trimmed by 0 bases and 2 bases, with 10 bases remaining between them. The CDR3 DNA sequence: TGTGCCACCAGCAGAGATCGTGGGCGCAACACTGAAGCTTTCTTT. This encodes CATSRDRGRNTEAFF.

Here the CDR3 DNA reads TGTGCCAGCAGTTTTGGGGCGGCCAATGAGCAGTTCTTC. Protein: CASSFGAANEQFF. The gene calls are TRBV27 and TRBJ2-1; weak D call: TRBD1 (5 bases). Germline values: CDR1 MNHEY, CDR2 SMNVEV (reference sequence). The length of the CDR3 is 13 residues. Trimming took off 3 bases at V and 6 bases at J, with 9 bases between the two ends.

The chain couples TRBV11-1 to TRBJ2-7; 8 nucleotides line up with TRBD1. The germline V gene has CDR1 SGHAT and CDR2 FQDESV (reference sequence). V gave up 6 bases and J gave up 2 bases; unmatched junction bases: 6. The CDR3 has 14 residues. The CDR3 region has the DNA TGTGCCAGCAGGCACCGGGACAGGCCCTACGAGCAGTACTTC. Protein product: CASRHRDRPYEQYF.

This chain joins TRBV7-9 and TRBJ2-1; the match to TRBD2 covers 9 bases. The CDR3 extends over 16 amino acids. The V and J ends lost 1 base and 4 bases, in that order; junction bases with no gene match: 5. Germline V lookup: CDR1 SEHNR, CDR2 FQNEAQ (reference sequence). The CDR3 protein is CASSLGSSGIYNEQFF. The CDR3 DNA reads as TGTGCCAGCAGCTTAGGGTCTAGCGGGATTTACAATGAGCAGTTCTTC.